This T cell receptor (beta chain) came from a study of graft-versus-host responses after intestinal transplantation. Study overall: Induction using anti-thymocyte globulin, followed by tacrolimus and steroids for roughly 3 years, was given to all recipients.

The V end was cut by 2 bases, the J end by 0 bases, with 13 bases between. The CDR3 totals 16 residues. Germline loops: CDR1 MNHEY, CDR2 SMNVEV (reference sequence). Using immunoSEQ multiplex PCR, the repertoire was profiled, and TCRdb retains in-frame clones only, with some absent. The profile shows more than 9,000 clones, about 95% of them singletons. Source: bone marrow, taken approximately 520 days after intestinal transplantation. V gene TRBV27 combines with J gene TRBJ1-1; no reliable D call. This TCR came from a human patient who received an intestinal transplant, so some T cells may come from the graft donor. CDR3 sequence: CASSLGWATMNTEAFF. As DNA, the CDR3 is TGTGCCAGCAGTTTAGGGTGGGCCACCATGAACACTGAAGCTTTCTTT.